These 8 T cell receptor beta chains were sequenced from one sample in a study of CD8+CD57+ T cells in acquired aplastic anemia. Using genomic DNA as the template, TCR beta VDJ and CDR3 profiling was carried out. Each CDR3 protein is one row after TCRdb ran MiXCR on the reads. There are 200,000 to 300,000 distinct CDR3 sequences in the sample; around 82% occur only once, and approximately 42% lies in the top ten. Selection for sequencing was limited to patients who had shown CD8+CD57+ cell expansion by flow cytometry. The material sequenced was sorted CD4+, CD8+, or CD8+CD57+ T cells (not recorded which) from PBMCs. The source of these receptors is a human donor with aplastic anemia.

By share, this clonotype counts as medium-sized. The rearrangement uses TRBV7-9 and TRBJ2-7; D is possibly TRBD2 (5 bases). This CDR3 is 12 amino acids long. The germline V gene has CDR1 SEHNR and CDR2 FQNEAQ (reference sequence). V lost 5 bases and J 3 bases, leaving 8 bases between the germline ends. CDR3 loop: CASSPSHYEQYV. In DNA, the CDR3 is TGTGCCAGCAGCCCTAGCCACTACGAGCAGTACGTC.

This clonotype was recorded once. The rearrangement joins TRBV5-1 to TRBJ2-3; D gene ambiguous. The CDR3 totals 12 residues. Deletions cut 4 bases from V and 8 bases from J, with 11 bases between. Germline lookup yields CDR1 SGHRS and CDR2 YFSETQ. The CDR3 DNA reads TGCGCCAGCAGCCTAACTACCGGTACGCAGTATTTT. Translation gives CASSLTTGTQYF.

Note on this clonotype: A read error is likely, as this CDR3 ends without the conserved phenylalanine or tryptophan. The DNA is left out, because the CDR3 cannot be placed on it with certainty; the CDR3 is given as TCRdb lists it. The rearrangement joins TRBV10-3 to TRBJ1-4. The CDR3 contains 17 residues when both ends are counted. Germline V gives CDR1 ENHRY, CDR2 SYGVKD. The CDR3: CAISDARGLGVTQYFGP.

Regarding this clonotype: One end of the junction does not line up with germline, which may come from a read error. The chain recombines TRBV7-9 with TRBJ1-6; possible D gene TRBD1, 6 bases. The V gene's germline CDR1 is SEHNR and CDR2 FQNEAQ (reference sequence). The CDR3 extends over 23 amino acids. The CDR3 coding sequence is TGTGACAGCAGCTTTTACATCAGCAGGGCTAGAGATAAGGAGGGGACATATAATTCACCCCTCCACTTT. Translation: CDSSFYISRARDKEGTYNSPLHF.

Only one count was recorded for this clonotype. The chain recombines TRBV11-3 with TRBJ1-2; no reliable D call. CDR3 length: 14 amino acids. The V end was cut by 4 bases, the J end by 3 bases, with 12 bases between. Germline CDR1 is SGHNT and CDR2 is YENEEA. The CDR3 region is CASSSGLTDYGYTF. The DNA for the CDR3 is TGTGCCAGCAGCTCAGGACTTACAGACTATGGCTACACCTTC.

This clonotype was recorded many times. The DNA of the CDR3 is TGCGCCAGCAGCCAGACAGGGTCCACGTACAATGAGCAGTTCTTC. It translates to CASSQTGSTYNEQFF. V gene TRBV4-3 combines with J gene TRBJ2-1; the match to TRBD1 covers 7 bases. The CDR3 is 15 residues long. Germline V CDR1 and CDR2: LGHNA, YSLEER. The V gene end was trimmed by 3 bases and the J gene end by 4 bases; junction bases not matched to a gene: 6.

The chain carries TRBV2 and TRBJ1-5; D not resolved. V was pared by 6 bases and J by 13 bases, with 19 bases between. Germline lookup yields CDR1 SNHLY and CDR2 FYNNEI. CDR3 size: 13 residues. The CDR3 here is CASSLGPTDPQHF. CDR3 nucleotide sequence: TGTGCCAGCAGCTTAGGGCCGACTGATCCGCAGCATTTT.

The chain carries TRBV7-8 and TRBJ2-1, with TRBD2 as a possible D gene (5 bases). The ends were cut back, 0 bases at V and 10 bases at J, with 16 bases in the middle. Germline V CDR1 and CDR2: SGHVS, FQNEAQ. There are 15 residues in the CDR3. This CDR3 is CASSLAGVADTEQFF. CDR3 in DNA: TGTGCCAGCAGCTTAGCGGGAGTAGCCGATACGGAGCAGTTCTTC.